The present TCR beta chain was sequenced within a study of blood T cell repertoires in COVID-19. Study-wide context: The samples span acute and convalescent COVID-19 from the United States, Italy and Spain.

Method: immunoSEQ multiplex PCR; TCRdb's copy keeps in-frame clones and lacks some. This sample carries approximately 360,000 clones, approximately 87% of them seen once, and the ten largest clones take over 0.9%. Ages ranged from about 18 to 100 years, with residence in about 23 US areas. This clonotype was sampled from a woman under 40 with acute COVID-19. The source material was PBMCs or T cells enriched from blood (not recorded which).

The CDR3 DNA reads as TGTGCCAGCAGTTACCCCGCCAACCCACGACACTACGAGCAGTACTTC. It codes for CASSYPANPRHYEQYF. The chain employs TRBV6-2 or TRBV6-3 and TRBJ2-7, with D uncertain. From germline, CDR1 is MNHEY and CDR2 SVGEGT. V lost 2 bases and J lost 3, with 17 bases in between. This CDR3 is 16 amino acids long.